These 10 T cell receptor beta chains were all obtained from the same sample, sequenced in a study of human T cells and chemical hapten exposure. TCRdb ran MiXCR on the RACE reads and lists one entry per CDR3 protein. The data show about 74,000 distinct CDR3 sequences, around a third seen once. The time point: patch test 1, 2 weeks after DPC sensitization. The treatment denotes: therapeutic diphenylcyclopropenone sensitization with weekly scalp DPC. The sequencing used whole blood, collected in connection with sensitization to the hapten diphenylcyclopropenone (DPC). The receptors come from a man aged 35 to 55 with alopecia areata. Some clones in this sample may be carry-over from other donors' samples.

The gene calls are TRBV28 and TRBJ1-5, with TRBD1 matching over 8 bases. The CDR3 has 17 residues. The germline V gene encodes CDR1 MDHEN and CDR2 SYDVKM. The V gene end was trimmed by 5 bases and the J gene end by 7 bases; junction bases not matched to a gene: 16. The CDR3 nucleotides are TGTGCCAGCAGTCCATCGACAGGGGCAAGACCTTTGCAGCCCCAGCATTTT. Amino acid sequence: CASSPSTGARPLQPQHF.

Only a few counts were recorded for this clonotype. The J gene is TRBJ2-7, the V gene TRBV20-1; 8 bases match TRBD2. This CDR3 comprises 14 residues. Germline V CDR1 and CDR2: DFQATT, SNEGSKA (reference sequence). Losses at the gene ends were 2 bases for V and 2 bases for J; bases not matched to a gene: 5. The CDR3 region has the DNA TGCAGTGCTAGATGGACGGGAGGGCCCTACGAGCAGTACTTC. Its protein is CSARWTGGPYEQYF.

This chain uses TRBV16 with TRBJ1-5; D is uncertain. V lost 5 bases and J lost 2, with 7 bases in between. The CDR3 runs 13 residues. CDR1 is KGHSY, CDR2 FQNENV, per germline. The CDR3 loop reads CASSFAGNQPQHF. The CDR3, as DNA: TGTGCCAGCAGCTTTGCAGGCAATCAGCCCCAGCATTTT.

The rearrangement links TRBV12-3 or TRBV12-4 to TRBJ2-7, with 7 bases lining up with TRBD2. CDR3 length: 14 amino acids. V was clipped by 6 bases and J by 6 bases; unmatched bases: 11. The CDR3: CASSSVRGGIEQYF. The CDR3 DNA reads TGTGCCAGCAGCTCCGTCCGGGGAGGGATCGAGCAGTACTTC.

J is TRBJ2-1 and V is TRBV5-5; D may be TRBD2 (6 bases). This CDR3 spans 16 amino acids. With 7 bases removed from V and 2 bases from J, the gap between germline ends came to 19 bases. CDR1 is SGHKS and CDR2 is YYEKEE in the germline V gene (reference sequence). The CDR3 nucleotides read TGTGCCAGCGGGGGGTCCGTAGCGGTAGCCTACAATGAGCAGTTCTTC. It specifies CASGGSVAVAYNEQFF.

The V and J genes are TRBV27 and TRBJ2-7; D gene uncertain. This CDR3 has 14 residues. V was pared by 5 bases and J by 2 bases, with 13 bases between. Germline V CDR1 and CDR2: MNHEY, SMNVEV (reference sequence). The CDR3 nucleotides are TGTGCCAGCAGTCCCAGTCTCGGCCCCTACGAGCAGTACTTC. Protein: CASSPSLGPYEQYF.

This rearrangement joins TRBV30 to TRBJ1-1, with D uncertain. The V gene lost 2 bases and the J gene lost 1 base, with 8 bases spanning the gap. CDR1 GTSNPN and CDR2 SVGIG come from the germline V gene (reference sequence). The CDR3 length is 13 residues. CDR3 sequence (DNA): TGTGCCTGGAGTCTAGGACCGAACACTGAAGCTTTCTTT. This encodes CAWSLGPNTEAFF.

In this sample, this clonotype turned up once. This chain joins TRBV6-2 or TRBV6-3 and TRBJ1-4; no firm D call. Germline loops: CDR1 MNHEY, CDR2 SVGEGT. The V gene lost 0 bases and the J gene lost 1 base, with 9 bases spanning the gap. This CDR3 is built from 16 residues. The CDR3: CASSYSGRKTNEKLFF. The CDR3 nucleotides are TGTGCCAGCAGTTACTCCGGACGGAAAACTAATGAAAAACTGTTTTTT.

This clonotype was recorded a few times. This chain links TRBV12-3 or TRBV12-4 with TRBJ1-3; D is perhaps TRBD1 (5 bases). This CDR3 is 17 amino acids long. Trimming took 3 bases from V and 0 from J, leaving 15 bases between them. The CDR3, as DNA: TGTGCCAGCAGTTTGAGGGGATCCCCATACTCTGGAAACACCATATATTTT. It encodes CASSLRGSPYSGNTIYF.

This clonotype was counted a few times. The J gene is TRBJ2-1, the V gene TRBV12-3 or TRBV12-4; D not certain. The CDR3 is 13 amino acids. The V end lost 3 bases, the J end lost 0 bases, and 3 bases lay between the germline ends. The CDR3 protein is CASSLASYNEQFF. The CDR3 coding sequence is TGTGCCAGCAGTTTGGCCTCCTACAATGAGCAGTTCTTC.